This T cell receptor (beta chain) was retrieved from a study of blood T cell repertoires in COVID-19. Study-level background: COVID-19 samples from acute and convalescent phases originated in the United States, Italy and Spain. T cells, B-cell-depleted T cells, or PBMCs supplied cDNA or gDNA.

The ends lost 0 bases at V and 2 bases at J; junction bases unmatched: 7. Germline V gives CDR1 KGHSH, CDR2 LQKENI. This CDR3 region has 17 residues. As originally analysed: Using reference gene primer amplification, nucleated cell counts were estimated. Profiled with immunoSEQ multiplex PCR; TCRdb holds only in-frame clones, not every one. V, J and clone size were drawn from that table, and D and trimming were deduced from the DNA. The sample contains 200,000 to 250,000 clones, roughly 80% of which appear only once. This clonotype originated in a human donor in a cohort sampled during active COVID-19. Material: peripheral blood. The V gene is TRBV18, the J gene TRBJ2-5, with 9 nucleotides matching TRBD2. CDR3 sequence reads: CASSPPGLANPQETQYF. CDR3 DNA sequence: TGTGCCAGCTCACCACCCGGACTAGCGAACCCACAAGAGACCCAGTACTTC.